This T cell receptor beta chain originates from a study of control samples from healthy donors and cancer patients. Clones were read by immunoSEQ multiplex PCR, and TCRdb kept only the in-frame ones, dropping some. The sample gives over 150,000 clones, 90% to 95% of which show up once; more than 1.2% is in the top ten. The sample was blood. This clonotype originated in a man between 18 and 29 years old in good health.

CDR3 region: CASSQARDTEAFF. The DNA for the CDR3 is TGTGCCAGCAGCCAAGCCAGGGACACTGAAGCTTTCTTT. The rearrangement links TRBV3-1 (or the pseudogene TRBV3-2) to TRBJ1-1; weak D call: TRBD1 (5 bases). This CDR3 has 13 amino acids. From germline, CDR1 is LGHDT and CDR2 YNNKEL (reference sequence). Trimming removed 1 base from V and 3 bases from J, with 6 bases in between.